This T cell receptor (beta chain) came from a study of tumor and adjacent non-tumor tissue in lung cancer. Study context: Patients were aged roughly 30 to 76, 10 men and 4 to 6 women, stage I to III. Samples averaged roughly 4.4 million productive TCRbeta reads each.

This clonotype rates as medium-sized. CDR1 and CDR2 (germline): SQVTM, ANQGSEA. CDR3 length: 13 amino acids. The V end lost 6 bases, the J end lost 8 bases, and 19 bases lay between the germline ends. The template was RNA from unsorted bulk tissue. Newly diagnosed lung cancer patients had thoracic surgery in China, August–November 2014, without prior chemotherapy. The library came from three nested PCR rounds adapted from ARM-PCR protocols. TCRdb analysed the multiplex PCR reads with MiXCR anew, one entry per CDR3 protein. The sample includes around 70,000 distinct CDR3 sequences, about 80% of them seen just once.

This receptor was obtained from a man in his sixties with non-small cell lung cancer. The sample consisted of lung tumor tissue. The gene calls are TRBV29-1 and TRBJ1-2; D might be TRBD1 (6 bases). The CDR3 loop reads CSVSPQQGRGYTF. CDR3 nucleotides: TGCAGCGTCTCACCCCAACAGGGTCGCGGCTACACCTTC.